The 26 T cell receptor beta chains reported below all come from one sample, sequenced in a study of control samples from healthy donors and cancer patients. Data came from immunoSEQ multiplex PCR; TCRdb stores just in-frame clones and leaves some out. The table includes approximately 150,000 clones, approximately 91% detected once. The material sequenced was blood. The receptors were sampled from a man aged 25-40 years in good health.

Many counts were recorded for this clone. This rearrangement joins TRBV9 to TRBJ1-1; possible D gene TRBD1, 6 bases. This CDR3 has 18 amino acids. V lost 0 bases and J lost 4, with 22 bases in between. Germline lookup yields CDR1 SGDLS and CDR2 YYNGEE. For the CDR3, the DNA is TGTGCCAGCAGCGTAGACGGAGGGGAACAGGGTTGGCTCACTGAAGCTTTCTTT. Its translation: CASSVDGGEQGWLTEAFF.

The V gene is TRBV19, the J gene TRBJ2-1, with 10 bases that match TRBD2. Per the germline V gene, CDR1 is LNHDA and CDR2 is SQIVND (reference sequence). The V segment lost 6 bases and the J segment 8 bases; nucleotides outside the gene matches: 10. This CDR3 region has 15 residues. Here the CDR3 DNA reads TGTGCCAGTAGGGGAGCGGGGGGGGTTATCCATGAGCAGTTCTTC. It translates to CASRGAGGVIHEQFF.

The chain combines TRBV4-1 with TRBJ1-5, with D maybe TRBD1 (5 bases). V gave up 1 base and J gave up 4 bases, with 8 bases separating them. Germline CDR1 MGHRA, CDR2 YSYEKL. The CDR3 runs to 14 residues. CDR3 protein: CASSQVQDNQPQHF. Written as DNA, the CDR3 is TGCGCCAGCAGCCAAGTACAGGATAATCAGCCCCAGCATTTT.

The chain has TRBV6-4 and TRBJ2-7, with 10 bases fitting TRBD1. The length of the CDR3 is 15 residues. The ends lost 5 bases at V and 3 bases at J; junction bases unmatched: 7. Looked up from germline, CDR1 is MRHNA and CDR2 is SNTAGT. The chain's CDR3 is CASSPRTGGYYEQYF. The CDR3 DNA follows: TGTGCCAGCAGTCCTCGGACAGGGGGTTACTACGAGCAGTACTTC.

This clone was counted a single time. The chain combines TRBV6-4 with TRBJ2-3; D not certain. Trimming took off 0 bases at V and 7 bases at J, with 8 bases between the two ends. The CDR3 consists of 13 residues. From germline, CDR1 is MRHNA and CDR2 SNTAGT. The CDR3: CASSDSSGYTQYF. CDR3 nucleotides: TGTGCCAGCAGTGACTCAAGTGGGTATACGCAGTATTTT.

The CDR3 loop is CASSLWRGTQETQYF. CDR3 nucleotide sequence: TGTGCCAGCAGCTTGTGGCGGGGAACCCAAGAGACCCAGTACTTC. V is TRBV7-9 and J is TRBJ2-5; D perhaps matches TRBD2 (6 bases). The ends were cut back, 3 bases at V and 1 base at J, with 12 bases in the middle. CDR3 length: 15 residues. Germline lookup yields CDR1 SEHNR and CDR2 FQNEAQ (reference sequence).

V usage is TRBV3-1 (or the pseudogene TRBV3-2) and J usage is TRBJ2-7, with 11 positions matching TRBD2. This CDR3 region has 15 residues. The J segment lost 6 bases and the V segment lost 4 bases, leaving 8 bases of the junction unmatched. Germline values: CDR1 LGHDT, CDR2 YNNKEL (reference sequence). The CDR3 DNA is TGTGCCAGCAGCCCAGATAGCGGGAGGGGTGGCGAGCAGTACTTC. It is translated as CASSPDSGRGGEQYF.

Only a few counts were recorded for this clone. The CDR3 bases are TGTGCCATCAGTGGGCTAGATCGAAATACGCAGTATTTT. Residues: CAISGLDRNTQYF. The chain uses TRBV10-3 and TRBJ2-3; D unclear. CDR1 is ENHRY, CDR2 SYGVKD, per germline. The CDR3 spans 13 residues. The germline V and J ends were trimmed by 4 bases and 7 bases, with 12 bases remaining between them.

The chain is built from TRBV5-6 and TRBJ2-2; D is unresolved. This CDR3 has 14 amino acids. In germline, CDR1 is SGHDT, CDR2 YYEEEE. Deletions cut 2 bases from V and 4 bases from J, with 9 bases between. CDR3 nucleotide sequence: TGTGCCAGCAGCTTTACGGAGACCACCGGGGAGCTGTTTTTT. It is translated as CASSFTETTGELFF.

V and J are TRBV27 and TRBJ2-1; D possibly corresponds to TRBD2 (7 bases). CDR1 is MNHEY and CDR2 is SMNVEV in the germline V gene (reference sequence). The CDR3 has 15 residues. Trimming removed 7 bases from V and 6 bases from J, with 19 bases in between. The CDR3 reads CASTLGGGPRNEQFF. For the CDR3, the DNA is TGTGCCAGCACCCTTGGGGGGGGGCCCCGCAATGAGCAGTTCTTC.

The table lists this clone with a few counts. J is TRBJ1-4 and V is TRBV6-2 or TRBV6-3, with D maybe TRBD1 (5 bases). Germline V lookup: CDR1 MNHEY, CDR2 SVGEGT. Trimming shortened V by 0 bases and J by 8 bases, and 16 bases separated the two germline ends. This CDR3 spans 16 amino acids. The DNA for the CDR3 is TGTGCCAGCAGTTACTCGATGGGGCAGGGCGGAGAAAAACTGTTTTTT. Amino acids: CASSYSMGQGGEKLFF.

The rearrangement joins TRBV2 to TRBJ1-4; D not resolved. V gave up 10 bases and J gave up 6 bases, with 18 bases separating them. CDR3 length: 14 amino acids. Germline CDR1 is SNHLY and CDR2 is FYNNEI. Here the CDR3 reads CATGRHNQDEKLFF. The CDR3 region has the DNA TGTGCCACCGGTCGGCACAACCAGGATGAAAAACTGTTTTTT. Supplemented by reference TRBV2 and TRBJ1-4, the full variable domain reads EPEVTQTPSHQVTQMGQEVILRCVPISNHLYFYWYRQILGQKVEFLVSFYNNEISEKSEIFDDQFSVERPDGSNFTLKIRSTKLEDSAMYFCATGRHNQDEKLFFGSGTQLSVL.

The CDR3: CATSRDRGSYEQYF. The CDR3 DNA reads as TGTGCCACCAGCAGAGACAGGGGCTCCTACGAGCAGTACTTC. This sequence joins TRBV15 and TRBJ2-7, with D possibly being TRBD1 (6 bases). This CDR3 comprises 14 residues. Trimming left V 0 bases short and J 0 bases short, with 6 bases between. Germline CDR1 reads LNHNV; CDR2 reads YYDKDF (reference sequence).

The CDR3, as DNA: TGTGCCAGCAGCTCCGGACAGGGAGCGTACGAGCAGTACTTC. It codes for CASSSGQGAYEQYF. V usage is TRBV5-4 and J usage is TRBJ2-7; 8 bases line up with TRBD1. Per the germline V gene, CDR1 is SGHNT and CDR2 is YYREEE (reference sequence). The CDR3 sequence is 14 residues long. Unmatched junction bases numbered 6, after V lost 3 bases and J lost 4 bases.

V gene TRBV5-1 combines with J gene TRBJ2-3; no clear D. This CDR3 is 13 amino acids long. V gave up 0 bases and J gave up 6 bases, with 8 bases separating them. Per the germline V gene, CDR1 is SGHRS and CDR2 is YFSETQ. The CDR3 DNA reads TGCGCCAGCAGCTTGGAACAGCGTGATACGCAGTATTTT. Its protein product is CASSLEQRDTQYF.

The count of this clone is one. This chain connects TRBV19 to TRBJ2-5; 9 nucleotides agree with TRBD2. The trim removed 5 bases at V and 5 bases at J, leaving 12 bases unmatched. The CDR3 is 16 amino acids. The germline V gene encodes CDR1 LNHDA and CDR2 SQIVND (reference sequence). The CDR3 region is CASSPPRASGTETQYF. In DNA form, the CDR3 reads TGTGCCAGTAGTCCTCCCAGGGCTAGCGGGACCGAGACCCAGTACTTC.

The rearrangement joins TRBV3-1 (or the pseudogene TRBV3-2) to TRBJ1-2; TRBD1 matches at 7 bases. CDR3 length: 12 residues. V lost 3 bases and J lost 14; bases outside the gene matches: 9. Germline-derived CDR1 and CDR2 are LGHDT and YNNKEL (reference sequence). CDR3 coding DNA: TGTGCCAGCAGCCAGCAACAGGGGAAGCATACCTTC. As protein: CASSQQQGKHTF.

This clone was seen once. This chain joins TRBV18 and TRBJ2-7, with D perhaps TRBD1 (6 bases). V gave up 3 bases and J gave up 3 bases, with 15 bases separating them. Germline V gene data show CDR1 as KGHSH and CDR2 as LQKENI. The CDR3 is made up of 15 amino acids. CDR3 sequence: CASSPRWTDDYEQYF. The CDR3 DNA is TGTGCCAGCTCACCCCGATGGACAGATGACTACGAGCAGTACTTC.

The V call is TRBV10-3, the J call TRBJ1-2, with D possibly TRBD1 on 5 matching bases. Germline V gene data show CDR1 as ENHRY and CDR2 as SYGVKD. Deletions cut 4 bases from V and 2 bases from J, with 14 bases between. This CDR3 has 15 amino acids. Here the CDR3 DNA reads TGTGCCATCAGTGGAAGGGGCACGGGGAACTATGGCTACACCTTC. It specifies CAISGRGTGNYGYTF.

J is TRBJ1-4 and V is TRBV3-1 (or the pseudogene TRBV3-2); D is perhaps TRBD1 (6 bases). Germline V gene data show CDR1 as LGHDT and CDR2 as YNNKEL (reference sequence). V gave up 6 bases and J gave up 5 bases, with 13 bases separating them. The CDR3 length is 14 residues. The CDR3 loop reads CASSDRLGNEKLFF. CDR3 in DNA: TGTGCCAGCAGTGACAGGTTGGGAAATGAAAAACTGTTTTTT.

Concerning this clone itself: Other DNA sequences in the same sample also yield this CDR3. The rearrangement joins TRBV9 to TRBJ1-1; 7 nucleotides line up with TRBD1. The V and J ends lost 2 bases and 5 bases, in that order; junction bases with no gene match: 3. This CDR3 comprises 13 residues. Germline V gene lookup returns CDR1 SGDLS and CDR2 YYNGEE. In DNA, the CDR3 is TGTGCCAGCAGCGTGAGGGGGCGTACTGAAGCTTTCTTT. It yields the protein CASSVRGRTEAFF.

The V and J genes are TRBV19 and TRBJ1-5, with D uncertain. The V gene lost 5 bases and the J gene lost 0 bases, with 11 bases spanning the gap. Germline assignment: CDR1 LNHDA and CDR2 SQIVND (reference sequence). The CDR3 extends over 15 amino acids. CDR3 bases: TGTGCCAGTAGTTTCCAGGCCTATAGCAATCAGCCCCAGCATTTT. It codes for CASSFQAYSNQPQHF.

The V gene is TRBV7-8, the J gene TRBJ2-3; D possibly matches TRBD1 or TRBD2 (5 bases each). This CDR3 contains 16 residues. The germline V gene encodes CDR1 SGHVS and CDR2 FQNEAQ. The V end lost 6 bases, the J end lost 1 base, and 17 bases lay between the germline ends. The CDR3 sequence: CASSSSGTTGTDTQYF. The CDR3 coding sequence is TGTGCCAGCAGTTCTTCCGGGACCACCGGCACAGATACGCAGTATTTT.

J is TRBJ2-7 and V is TRBV30, with 9 bases matching TRBD2. V lost 2 bases and J lost 0; bases outside the gene matches: 5. The CDR3 length is 15 residues. CDR1 and CDR2 from the germline V gene are GTSNPN and SVGIG (reference sequence). DNA for the CDR3: TGTGCCTGGAGTTATAGCGGGAGCCTCTCCTACGAGCAGTACTTC. Amino acid sequence: CAWSYSGSLSYEQYF.

This chain connects TRBV9 to TRBJ2-5, with 7 bases aligning to TRBD1. The V gene's germline CDR1 is SGDLS and CDR2 YYNGEE. CDR3 length: 14 residues. The V segment lost 2 bases and the J segment 4 bases; nucleotides outside the gene matches: 5. CDR3 loop: CASSVGTVSETQYF. The DNA of the CDR3 is TGTGCCAGCAGCGTTGGGACAGTCTCAGAGACCCAGTACTTC.

This clone was detected only once. This chain uses TRBV14 with TRBJ2-3, with 7 bases fitting TRBD2. J lost 1 base, V lost 1 base, and 2 bases had no gene match. Germline V CDR1 and CDR2: SGHDN, FVKESK. The CDR3 runs to 15 residues. Written as DNA, the CDR3 is TGTGCCAGCAGCCAAGGTCGGGGGGGCACAGATACGCAGTATTTT. Encoded protein: CASSQGRGGTDTQYF.